Given below is one T cell receptor beta chain in context. TCRdb's table, derived via immunoSEQ multiplex PCR, lists solely in-frame clones and lacks some. The sample holds around 140,000 clones, 80% seen once. V shed 6 bases and J 4 bases; nucleotides not matched to a gene: 12. Germline loops: CDR1 SEHNR, CDR2 FQNEAQ (reference sequence). The CDR3 extends over 16 amino acids. The entry originates in a study of blood T cell repertoires in COVID-19. Study overall: The analysed material was cDNA or gDNA that came from T cells, B-cell-depleted T cells, or PBMCs.

The chain joins TRBV7-9 to TRBJ2-1, with 7 bases identical to TRBD1. This receptor was obtained from a man aged 65 to 79 who had recovered from COVID-19. Sequences were obtained from peripheral blood. This chain's CDR3 is CASSHDRASFYNEQFF. In DNA, the CDR3 is TGTGCCAGCAGTCACGACAGGGCCTCTTTTTACAATGAGCAGTTCTTC.